These T cell receptor beta chains were read from a single sample in a study of T cells expressing NK-cell markers. TCRdb reprocessed the 5' RACE reads; each CDR3 protein has one entry and no DNA is given. This sample lists about 260,000 distinct CDR3 sequences; its ten largest clones have approximately 0.39%. Sequenced: blood T cells: a sorted CD56 or NKG2C T cell subset, CD4+ or CD8+ T cells, or bulk PBMC T cells (not recorded which). These receptors were collected from a man aged 18 to 29 in good health. CDR3s include the opening cysteine and the closing phenylalanine or tryptophan.

>TRBJ1-2|15|TRBV24-1
CATSDMGQGPGGYTF
>TRBJ2-1|16|TRBV5-1
CASSLRAAGPYNEQFF
>TRBJ2-5|13|TRBV7-2
CASSLAGRETQYF
>TRBJ1-4|15|TRBV18
CASSPPFLGEEKLFF
>TRBJ2-3|14|TRBV12-3/TRBV12-4
CASSHSTSADTQYF
>TRBJ2-1|14|TRBV10-3
CAIRGTSGRNEQFF
>TRBJ2-1|14|TRBV28
CASRLNARGREQFF
>TRBJ2-1|16|TRBV6-5
CASSPFYGSSYNEQFF
>TRBJ2-4|14|TRBV20-1
CSARVAGGGNIQYF
>TRBJ2-3|19|TRBV5-4
CASSLALDRGTPGIDTQYF
>TRBJ2-1|12|TRBV25-1
CASRDWYNEQFF